What follows are 27 T cell receptor beta chains derived from one specimen sequenced in a study of blood T cell repertoires in COVID-19. Profiling relied on immunoSEQ multiplex PCR, and the TCRdb table lists in-frame clones only, not all of them. Found here are about 180,000 clones, approximately 87% of them singletons; the top ten hold roughly 2.5%. Source material: peripheral blood. These receptor sequences come from a man in his forties with active or convalescent COVID-19.

The chain carries TRBV2 and TRBJ1-2; perhaps TRBD1 as D (5 bases). V was shortened by 0 bases and J by 12 bases, with 11 bases between the two germline ends. In germline, CDR1 is SNHLY, CDR2 FYNNEI. The CDR3 totals 12 residues. The CDR3 nucleotides read TGTGCCAGCAGTGAAGCGGGGGGGGATCACACCTTC. This translates into CASSEAGGDHTF.

The CDR3 sequence: CASSAAAGTNEKLFF. The CDR3 nucleotides are TGTGCCAGTAGCGCCGCGGCAGGGACTAATGAAAAACTGTTTTTT. The chain is built from TRBV19 and TRBJ1-4; D may be TRBD1 (5 bases). Germline V gene sequence: CDR1 LNHDA, CDR2 SQIVND (reference sequence). The V and J ends lost 6 bases and 2 bases respectively, with 13 bases between them. There are 15 residues in the CDR3. Full variable domain (rest looked up from reference TRBV19 and TRBJ1-4): DGGITQSPKYLFRKEGQNVTLSCEQNLNHDAMYWYRQDPGQGLRLIYYSQIVNDFQKGDIAEGYSVSREKKESFPLTVTSAQKNPTAFYLCASSAAAGTNEKLFFGSGTQLSVL.

DNA for the CDR3: TGTGCCAGCCTCAGGGATGACTATGGCTACACCTTC. This sequence encodes CASLRDDYGYTF. V gene TRBV2 combines with J gene TRBJ1-2; weak D call: TRBD1 (5 bases). Between the trimmed V and J ends, which lost 8 bases and 3 bases, there was a span of 10 bases. This CDR3 contains 12 residues. Germline V gene sequence: CDR1 SNHLY, CDR2 FYNNEI.

The rearrangement uses TRBV5-3 and TRBJ1-3; maybe TRBD1 (6 bases). TRBV5-3 is an open reading frame whose function is uncertain. The CDR3 totals 17 residues. Trimming removed 0 bases from V and 0 bases from J, with 13 bases in between. As DNA, the CDR3 is TGTGCCAGAAGCTTGGGGACAGAAAATAGCTCTGGAAACACCATATATTTT. It encodes CARSLGTENSSGNTIYF.

V usage is TRBV4-1 and J usage is TRBJ1-5; 7 positions match TRBD1. The ends lost 0 bases at V and 4 bases at J; junction bases unmatched: 6. This CDR3 comprises 16 residues. Germline lookup yields CDR1 MGHRA and CDR2 YSYEKL. CDR3 sequence reads: CASSQDGGGRNQPQHF. CDR3 in DNA: TGCGCCAGCAGCCAAGATGGAGGGGGCAGGAATCAGCCCCAGCATTTT.

The chain recombines TRBV2 with TRBJ2-3; 9 bases agree with TRBD2. V shed 8 bases and J 3 bases; nucleotides not matched to a gene: 12. Germline V lookup: CDR1 SNHLY, CDR2 FYNNEI. This CDR3 has 16 amino acids. The CDR3 DNA is TGTGCCAGCTCCAGAGCGGGGGGAGGTACAACAGATACGCAGTATTTT. Translation gives CASSRAGGGTTDTQYF. Combining the CDR3 with reference TRBV2 and TRBJ2-3 gives the whole variable domain EPEVTQTPSHQVTQMGQEVILRCVPISNHLYFYWYRQILGQKVEFLVSFYNNEISEKSEIFDDQFSVERPDGSNFTLKIRSTKLEDSAMYFCASSRAGGGTTDTQYFGPGTRLTVL.

V gene TRBV15 combines with J gene TRBJ1-1; D remains ambiguous. The CDR3 totals 16 residues. The germline V and J ends were trimmed by 5 bases and 4 bases, with 20 bases remaining between them. Germline loops: CDR1 LNHNV, CDR2 YYDKDF (reference sequence). The CDR3 DNA reads as TGTGCCACCAGCCCAAGAGGTTCGGCGGTGGGCACTGAAGCTTTCTTT. This encodes CATSPRGSAVGTEAFF.

This clone appeared a few times. The chain is built from TRBV4-1 and TRBJ2-2, with 7 nucleotides matching TRBD1. V lost 4 bases to trimming and J lost 4 bases; unmatched junction nucleotides: 12. This CDR3 has 17 residues. Germline CDR1 and CDR2: MGHRA and YSYEKL. CDR3 in amino acids: CASSREATGSATGELFF. CDR3 DNA sequence: TGCGCCAGCAGCCGAGAAGCGACAGGGTCCGCCACCGGGGAGCTGTTTTTT.

V is TRBV2 and J is TRBJ1-5; 8 bases align to TRBD1. The CDR3 sequence is 13 residues long. Germline V gives CDR1 SNHLY, CDR2 FYNNEI. V shed 8 bases, J shed 4 bases, and the junction held 4 bases outside the gene matches. CDR3 bases: TGTGCCAGCGGGACAGGCCTAAATCAGCCCCAGCATTTT. The encoded protein is CASGTGLNQPQHF.

The rearrangement uses TRBV9 and TRBJ2-5; weak D call: TRBD2 (5 bases). The V gene lost 0 bases and the J gene lost 3 bases, with 9 bases spanning the gap. This CDR3 has 14 amino acids. The germline V gene encodes CDR1 SGDLS and CDR2 YYNGEE. The CDR3 spells CASSVGGLEETQYF. The CDR3 coding sequence is TGTGCCAGCAGCGTAGGAGGGCTGGAAGAGACCCAGTACTTC.

The chain links TRBV6-5 to TRBJ2-2; D is perhaps TRBD1 (5 bases). V shed 6 bases and J shed 7 bases, with 12 bases lying between them. The length of the CDR3 is 13 residues. Per germline, CDR1 MNHEY and CDR2 SVGAGI. The DNA of the CDR3 is TGTGCCAGCAGACGACAGTACGACGGGGAGCTGTTTTTT. Amino acids: CASRRQYDGELFF.

CDR3 sequence (DNA): TGTGCCAGCAGTTACGAGACAGGGAGGAACGGCTACACCTTC. Translation: CASSYETGRNGYTF. V is TRBV6-2 or TRBV6-3 and J is TRBJ1-2; 7 bases agree with TRBD1. Unmatched junction bases numbered 8, after V lost 2 bases and J lost 8 bases. This CDR3 comprises 14 residues. From germline, CDR1 is MNHEY and CDR2 SVGEGT.

About this clone: A junction end diverges from the germline sequence, so it may reflect a read error. This chain uses TRBV7-7 with TRBJ1-4, with D perhaps TRBD1 (5 bases). The CDR3 covers 21 residues. Germline CDR1 reads SSHAT; CDR2 reads FNYEAQ (reference sequence). CDR3 DNA sequence: TGTGCTAGCAGCTTAGTCGGTTTCCAGCAAGCACGACAGCGGGTGAATGAAAAACTGTTTTTT. Its protein is CASSLVGFQQARQRVNEKLFF.

This sequence joins TRBV13 and TRBJ1-3; D unresolved. Trimming cost V 4 bases and J 4 bases, with 11 bases left between them. In germline, CDR1 is PRHDT, CDR2 FYEKMQ (reference sequence). The CDR3 spans 14 residues. CDR3 in DNA: TGTGCCAGCAGCTCTCAGGAACGGGGAAACACCATATATTTT. Translation: CASSSQERGNTIYF. The whole variable domain, filled in from reference TRBV13 and TRBJ1-3, reads AAGVIQSPRHLIKEKRETATLKCYPIPRHDTVYWYQQGPGQDPQFLISFYEKMQSDKGSIPDRFSAQQFSDYHSELNMSSLELGDSALYFCASSSQERGNTIYFGEGSWLTVV.

This clone has just one count. V and J are TRBV27 and TRBJ1-5; TRBD1 is a possible D gene (5 bases). The CDR3 is made up of 14 amino acids. The V end lost 4 bases, the J end lost 5 bases, and 12 bases lay between the germline ends. The V gene's germline CDR1 is MNHEY and CDR2 SMNVEV (reference sequence). CDR3 region: CASSSAGPDQPQHF. The CDR3 region has the DNA TGTGCCAGCAGTTCTGCGGGGCCCGATCAGCCCCAGCATTTT.

The chain uses TRBV6-5 and TRBJ1-2, with D tentatively TRBD1 (6 bases). Deletions cut 6 bases from V and 3 bases from J, with 11 bases between. CDR3 length: 13 amino acids. Germline V gene lookup returns CDR1 MNHEY and CDR2 SVGAGI. CDR3 coding DNA: TGTGCCAGCAGAGGGGGGGAACACTATGGCTACACCTTC. Translated: CASRGGEHYGYTF.

V and J are TRBV7-9 and TRBJ1-1, with D possibly TRBD1 on 5 matching bases. V was pared by 1 base and J by 7 bases, with 16 bases between. The germline CDR1 and CDR2 sequences are SEHNR and FQNEAQ (reference sequence). The CDR3 totals 15 residues. CDR3 in DNA: TGTGCCAGCAGCTTAGGGTGGGGCGGAAAGCTTGAAGCTTTCTTT. This encodes CASSLGWGGKLEAFF.

This rearrangement joins TRBV30 to TRBJ1-2; D is perhaps TRBD1 (5 bases). Germline V lookup: CDR1 GTSNPN, CDR2 SVGIG (reference sequence). Trimming left V 2 bases short and J 4 bases short, with 14 bases between. CDR3 length equals 14 residues. CDR3 nucleotides: TGTGCCTGGAGTCCCAGGGTATGGGGCTATGGCTACACCTTC. Amino acids: CAWSPRVWGYGYTF.

The chain has TRBV18 and TRBJ2-5; weak D call: TRBD1 (5 bases). The CDR3 is 16 amino acids. Germline V CDR1 and CDR2: KGHSH, LQKENI. With 3 bases removed from V and 2 bases from J, the gap between germline ends came to 16 bases. The CDR3 nucleotides read TGTGCCAGCTCACCTCATGTGGGGCGTTTTCAAGAGACCCAGTACTTC. It translates to CASSPHVGRFQETQYF.

This sequence joins TRBV6-5 and TRBJ1-2; 7 bases are shared with TRBD1. The CDR3 sequence is 13 residues long. V trimming: 6 bases; J trimming: 5 bases; junction bases outside the gene matches: 6. Germline V lookup: CDR1 MNHEY, CDR2 SVGAGI. CDR3 in DNA: TGTGCCAGCAGAGGGACAGAGACTTATGGCTACACCTTC. It yields the protein CASRGTETYGYTF.

The chain joins TRBV28 to TRBJ1-5, with TRBD1 matching 11 bases. Per the germline V gene, CDR1 is MDHEN and CDR2 is SYDVKM. V gave up 6 bases and J gave up 0 bases; unmatched junction bases: 10. The CDR3 consists of 18 residues. The CDR3 DNA reads TGTGCCAGCAGGGGAGGGACAGGGGGGGCCTATAGCAATCAGCCCCAGCATTTT. Translation gives CASRGGTGGAYSNQPQHF. Together with reference TRBV28 and TRBJ1-5, the CDR3 gives the full variable domain: DVKVTQSSRYLVKRTGEKVFLECVQDMDHENMFWYRQDPGLGLRLIYFSYDVKMKEKGDIPEGYSVSREKKERFSLILESASTNQTSMYLCASRGGTGGAYSNQPQHFGDGTRLSIL.

Concerning this clone: Other DNA sequences in the sample encode the same CDR3. The rearrangement uses TRBV2 and TRBJ1-6; tentatively, D is TRBD1 (5 bases). Germline V gene lookup returns CDR1 SNHLY and CDR2 FYNNEI. V gave up 3 bases and J gave up 9 bases, with 12 bases separating them. There are 14 residues in the CDR3. The CDR3 DNA sequence: TGTGCCAGCAGTGACACGGGGGGTATTTCACCCCTCCACTTT. Translated, it gives CASSDTGGISPLHF.

The rearrangement links TRBV6-5 to TRBJ1-2, with D possibly being TRBD1 (6 bases). Trimming removed 8 bases from V and 4 bases from J, with 17 bases in between. Germline values: CDR1 MNHEY, CDR2 SVGAGI. CDR3 length equals 14 residues. This CDR3 is CASAQGGVGYGYTF. The CDR3 DNA is TGTGCCAGCGCACAAGGGGGGGTAGGCTATGGCTACACCTTC.

The CDR3 DNA sequence: TGTGCCAGCAGCTTGGGGGACAGGGTGTCGTACAATGAGCAGTTCTTC. It is translated as CASSLGDRVSYNEQFF. The chain joins TRBV5-8 to TRBJ2-1; 9 bases agree with TRBD1. The CDR3 is 16 amino acids. J lost 4 bases, V lost 0 bases, and 5 bases had no gene match. Per the germline V gene, CDR1 is SGHTS and CDR2 is YDEGEE.

The V gene is TRBV5-4, the J gene TRBJ2-5; the match to TRBD2 covers 11 bases. The CDR3 covers 15 residues. V shed 4 bases, J shed 5 bases, and the junction held 7 bases outside the gene matches. Germline loops: CDR1 SGHNT, CDR2 YYREEE (reference sequence). CDR3: CASSPSLAGGETQYF. The CDR3 coding sequence is TGTGCCAGCAGCCCTTCCCTAGCGGGGGGCGAGACCCAGTACTTC.

V is TRBV3-1 (or the pseudogene TRBV3-2) and J is TRBJ1-1; D is possibly TRBD1 (6 bases). V shed 1 base and J shed 4 bases, with 13 bases lying between them. Germline V CDR1 and CDR2: LGHDT, YNNKEL (reference sequence). This CDR3 contains 15 residues. This CDR3 reads CASSQVSGVRTEAFF. In DNA form, the CDR3 reads TGTGCCAGCAGCCAAGTATCAGGGGTTCGCACTGAAGCTTTCTTT.

The V gene is TRBV9, the J gene TRBJ1-1; D is undetermined. The CDR3 extends over 13 amino acids. With 0 bases removed from V and 1 base from J, the gap between germline ends came to 4 bases. Germline CDR1 and CDR2: SGDLS and YYNGEE. The CDR3 is CASSVGPNTEAFF. CDR3 nucleotide sequence: TGTGCCAGCAGCGTAGGGCCGAACACTGAAGCTTTCTTT.